These 26 T cell receptor beta chains were all obtained from the same sample, sequenced in a study of post-analysis software for immune sequencing data. Unique molecular identifiers had been added to the TCR beta cDNA libraries. TCRdb used MiXCR to reprocess the PCR reads, holding one entry per CDR3 protein. The sample carries some 700,000 distinct CDR3 sequences, over 45% recorded once. Findings of the study overall: With TRBV5-6, TRBV5-1 and TRBV20-1 included, about five TRBV segments were more frequent in patients than in controls.

Antigens for these TCRs are unknown. The sample comprised blood. Receptor source: a girl aged 2-9 years with multiple sclerosis.

This sequence joins TRBV5-1 and TRBJ1-2, with 7 nucleotides matching TRBD1. Trimming cost V 2 bases and J 8 bases; bases outside gene matches: 12. The germline CDR1 and CDR2 sequences are SGHRS and YFSETQ. This CDR3 has 15 residues. The CDR3 loop is CASSFFDRAGEGYTF. CDR3 sequence (DNA): TGCGCCAGCAGCTTTTTTGACAGGGCAGGGGAAGGCTACACCTTC.

This clonotype is a singleton in its sample. The J gene is TRBJ2-1, the V gene TRBV9; D is unresolved. Germline V gene lookup returns CDR1 SGDLS and CDR2 YYNGEE. This CDR3 has 11 amino acids. Trimming stripped 3 bases from V and 7 bases from J, with 5 bases between. CDR3 coding DNA: TGTGCCAGCAGCGCTAGGAATGAGCAGTTCTTC. It is translated as CASSARNEQFF.

The chain employs TRBV12-3 or TRBV12-4 and TRBJ2-1; D call uncertain. This CDR3 has 14 residues. V lost 5 bases to trimming and J lost 4 bases, with 12 bases between them. The CDR3 loop is CASSPWTEYNEQFF. Written as DNA, the CDR3 is TGTGCCAGCAGTCCCTGGACGGAGTACAATGAGCAGTTCTTC.

The chain carries TRBV3-1 and TRBJ2-1; D is possibly TRBD2 (6 bases). V shed 1 base and J shed 7 bases, with 17 bases lying between them. Germline CDR1 LGHDT, CDR2 YNNKEL (reference sequence). The CDR3 is 16 residues long. The CDR3 region has the DNA TGTGCCAGCAGCCAAGTGGAGGGAACCTTTCGGAATGAGCAGTTCTTC. Translating it yields CASSQVEGTFRNEQFF.

Regarding this clonotype: One end of the junction varies from germline; a read error may be responsible. The rearrangement joins TRBV29-1 to TRBJ1-1, with 8 bases aligning to TRBD1. The CDR3 loop spans 13 amino acids. Germline V lookup: CDR1 SQVTM, CDR2 ANQGSEA. The CDR3 loop reads CSVEGRTGPEAFF. The CDR3 coding sequence is TGCAGCGTTGAGGGAAGGACAGGGCCTGAAGCTTTTTTT.

The chain is built from TRBV30 and TRBJ2-1; D is unresolved. Trimming stripped 2 bases from V and 1 base from J, with 6 bases between. The germline gives CDR1 GTSNPN, CDR2 SVGIG (reference sequence). This CDR3 is built from 13 residues. The CDR3 loop reads CAWSRDSYNEQFF. The DNA of the CDR3 is TGTGCCTGGAGTAGGGATTCCTACAATGAGCAGTTCTTC.

The chain combines TRBV20-1 with TRBJ2-3; TRBD1 might be the D (6 bases). This CDR3 has 15 amino acids. Trimming took 0 bases from V and 2 from J, leaving 12 bases between them. The germline CDR1 and CDR2 sequences are DFQATT and SNEGSKA (reference sequence). CDR3 region: CSARDQQGNTDTQYF. The CDR3 DNA is TGCAGTGCTAGAGATCAACAGGGAAACACAGATACGCAGTATTTT.

This clonotype was picked up many times. This chain uses TRBV9 with TRBJ2-3; no clear D gene. Germline CDR1 and CDR2: SGDLS and YYNGEE. The V and J ends lost 4 bases and 0 bases respectively, with 6 bases between them. This CDR3 has 13 amino acids. CDR3 coding DNA: TGTGCCAGCAGCCCACTCAGCACAGATACGCAGTATTTT. This sequence encodes CASSPLSTDTQYF.

This chain joins TRBV4-2 and TRBJ2-1; TRBD2 matches 14 bases. CDR3 length: 17 amino acids. The germline V gene has CDR1 LGHNA and CDR2 YNFKEQ. V shed 1 base and J 5 bases; nucleotides not matched to a gene: 4. CDR3 protein: CASSQATGLAGDNEQFF. The CDR3 DNA sequence: TGTGCCAGCAGCCAAGCCACGGGACTAGCGGGAGACAATGAGCAGTTCTTC.

This chain uses TRBV4-2 with TRBJ2-3; 7 nucleotides line up with TRBD2. This CDR3 is built from 17 residues. Germline lookup yields CDR1 LGHNA and CDR2 YNFKEQ. The ends lost 0 bases at V and 2 bases at J; junction bases unmatched: 8. This CDR3 is CASSQEFTGGHTDTQYF. CDR3 nucleotides: TGTGCCAGCAGCCAAGAATTTACGGGAGGACACACAGATACGCAGTATTTT.

This clonotype has just a few counts. CDR3 amino acids: CASSLSGQGWVTDTQYF. The CDR3 DNA sequence: TGTGCCAGCAGTTTATCGGGACAGGGGTGGGTCACAGATACGCAGTATTTT. This rearrangement joins TRBV27 to TRBJ2-3; 10 bases map to TRBD1. Trimming at V came to 0 bases and at J to 2 bases, leaving 5 bases not matched to a gene. Germline-derived CDR1 and CDR2 are MNHEY and SMNVEV (reference sequence). The CDR3 extends over 17 amino acids.

This chain uses TRBV18 with TRBJ2-7; 11 nucleotides match TRBD2. Germline CDR1 is KGHSH and CDR2 is LQKENI. The CDR3 covers 16 residues. V lost 1 base and J lost 1; bases outside the gene matches: 3. CDR3 sequence reads: CASSPLWTSGSYEQYF. DNA for the CDR3: TGTGCCAGCTCACCACTGTGGACTAGCGGGTCCTACGAGCAGTACTTC.

The chain combines TRBV5-5 with TRBJ2-1; 10 bases line up with TRBD2. The CDR3 covers 16 residues. Germline V lookup: CDR1 SGHKS, CDR2 YYEKEE (reference sequence). V gave up 1 base and J gave up 5 bases; unmatched junction bases: 6. CDR3 loop: CASSLMRLAGDNEQFF. In DNA, the CDR3 is TGTGCCAGCAGCTTGATGAGACTAGCGGGCGACAATGAGCAGTTCTTC.

About this clonotype itself: At one end the junction does not follow the germline gene, possibly because of a read error. This rearrangement joins TRBV29-1 to TRBJ2-6, with TRBD1 matching over 8 bases. Germline CDR1 reads SQVTM; CDR2 reads ANQGSEA. The CDR3 has 16 residues. The CDR3 spells CSVPGTGPSGANVRTF. DNA of the CDR3: TGCAGCGTCCCCGGGACAGGTCCCTCTGGGGCCAACGTCCGGACTTTC.

The chain combines TRBV6-2 or TRBV6-3 with TRBJ1-5, with 7 bases fitting TRBD1. The junction had 10 bases not matched to a gene; V was cut back by 5 bases and J by 3 bases. Germline assignment: CDR1 MNHEY and CDR2 SVGEGT. The CDR3 consists of 16 residues. The CDR3 protein is CASSPGQVFFNQPQHF. The CDR3 DNA reads as TGTGCCAGCAGTCCCGGACAGGTCTTTTTCAATCAGCCCCAGCATTTT.

This clonotype was detected once. The CDR3 coding sequence is TGTGCCAGCAGCCAAGCGGAATTCGCCACTAGCGGGAGCTCCTACAATGAGCAGTTCTTC. Protein sequence: CASSQAEFATSGSSYNEQFF. The chain has TRBV3-1 and TRBJ2-1, with 11 bases that match TRBD2. This CDR3 has 20 amino acids. V shed 1 base and J 0 bases; nucleotides not matched to a gene: 11. Germline V lookup: CDR1 LGHDT, CDR2 YNNKEL (reference sequence).

The chain carries TRBV27 and TRBJ2-5; possibly TRBD2 for D (6 bases). Matching the DNA end better, TRBJ2-7 makes the J call doubtful. Germline V gene lookup returns CDR1 MNHEY and CDR2 SMNVEV (reference sequence). The CDR3 spans 14 residues. CDR3 DNA: TGTGCCAGCAGCCCGGGACTCCTTTCCTACGAGCAGTACTTC. Protein: CASSPGLLSYEQYF.

The J gene is TRBJ2-3, the V gene TRBV4-3; D not certain. V lost 1 base and J 3 bases, leaving 11 bases between the germline ends. Germline values: CDR1 LGHNA, CDR2 YSLEER. CDR3 length: 15 amino acids. The DNA for the CDR3 is TGCGCCAGCAGCCAAGCGGCGGCGGCTACAGATACGCAGTATTTT. It specifies CASSQAAAATDTQYF.

This clonotype was seen just once. The CDR3 sequence is CASSEMPLPANVLTF. Written as DNA, the CDR3 is TGTGCCAGCAGCGAAATGCCTTTGCCAGCCAACGTCCTGACTTTC. The V gene is TRBV5-5, the J gene TRBJ2-6; D gene uncertain. CDR1 SGHKS and CDR2 YYEKEE come from the germline V gene (reference sequence). The ends were cut back, 4 bases at V and 7 bases at J, with 15 bases in the middle. The CDR3 totals 15 residues.

V and J are TRBV6-6 and TRBJ2-3; D unclear. In germline, CDR1 is MNHNY, CDR2 SVGAGI (reference sequence). Trimming removed 4 bases from V and 0 bases from J, with 11 bases in between. The CDR3 runs 15 residues. CDR3 region: CASSFRAPSTDTQYF. CDR3 nucleotide sequence: TGTGCCAGCAGTTTCCGGGCCCCTAGCACAGATACGCAGTATTTT.

This chain uses TRBV28 with TRBJ2-5; D is possibly TRBD2 (6 bases). The V end was cut by 2 bases, the J end by 4 bases, with 14 bases between. The CDR3 has 15 amino acids. Germline CDR1 is MDHEN and CDR2 is SYDVKM. CDR3 loop: CASSLRREGGETQYF. The CDR3 DNA sequence: TGTGCCAGCAGTTTAAGGAGGGAAGGAGGAGAGACCCAGTACTTC.

The V and J genes are TRBV27 and TRBJ1-1, with a possible D match to TRBD1 (6 bases). Germline-derived CDR1 and CDR2 are MNHEY and SMNVEV (reference sequence). V lost 1 base and J lost 4, with 13 bases in between. There are 15 residues in the CDR3. The CDR3 DNA reads as TGTGCCAGCAGTTTATTAGCCAGGGGTTCCACTGAAGCTTTCTTT. It translates to CASSLLARGSTEAFF.

The chain links TRBV7-9 to TRBJ2-1; 7 positions agree with TRBD1. The V and J ends lost 6 bases and 5 bases, in that order; junction bases with no gene match: 7. The germline gives CDR1 SEHNR, CDR2 FQNEAQ (reference sequence). This CDR3 contains 14 residues. The CDR3 DNA reads TGTGCCAGCAGTCGACAGGGTGCCCACAATGAGCAGTTCTTC. It encodes CASSRQGAHNEQFF.

V gene TRBV4-1 combines with J gene TRBJ1-1; tentatively, D is TRBD1 (5 bases). V shed 4 bases and J shed 2 bases, with 23 bases lying between them. Germline V lookup: CDR1 MGHRA, CDR2 YSYEKL. The CDR3 extends over 18 amino acids. The CDR3: CASSRGEIGPGPNTEAFF. The DNA for the CDR3 is TGCGCCAGCAGCCGAGGGGAGATTGGCCCGGGACCCAACACTGAAGCTTTCTTT.

This clonotype showed up just a few times. CDR3 sequence (DNA): TGTGCCATCAGTGACAGGGACAGACTCTCCTACGAGCAGTACTTC. It yields the protein CAISDRDRLSYEQYF. The chain has TRBV10-3 and TRBJ2-7, with TRBD1 matching 7 bases. The CDR3 loop spans 15 amino acids. Looked up from germline, CDR1 is ENHRY and CDR2 is SYGVKD. The V and J ends lost 3 bases and 0 bases, in that order; junction bases with no gene match: 5.

The table lists this clonotype with a few counts. The chain combines TRBV7-8 with TRBJ2-3; D may be TRBD2 (8 bases). The CDR3 runs 18 residues. The germline V gene has CDR1 SGHVS and CDR2 FQNEAQ. V lost 4 bases and J lost 3, with 23 bases in between. The CDR3 DNA follows: TGTGCCAGCAGCTCCCCCAGGGGGAGGGGGACTAGGACAGATACGCAGTATTTT. Amino acid sequence: CASSSPRGRGTRTDTQYF.